The clone carrying this TCR beta chain was picked up a small number of times. Its antigen is as yet unknown. Indicated time point: newly diagnosed GD, antithyroid drugs for less than 3 months. TCR sequences were obtained from RNA taken from PBMCs. Clinicians diagnosed Graves' disease using American Thyroid Association guidelines. Sequencing libraries for TCR beta were prepared with iRepertoire HTBI primers and Arm-PCR of CDR3 regions. TCRdb reprocessed the multiplex PCR reads via MiXCR and lists one record per CDR3 protein. Here the sample spans about 400,000 distinct CDR3 sequences, around 16% being singletons. This entry comes from a study of regulatory T cells in long-lasting Graves disease. The ends lost 6 bases at V and 6 bases at J; junction bases unmatched: 8. This CDR3 contains 14 residues. Germline lookup yields CDR1 SEHNR and CDR2 FQNEAQ (reference sequence). Study-level findings and limits: Persistent patients had more shared public clonotypes (around 2,500) than new patients (about 920). Segments TRBV28, TRBJ1-2 and TRBJ2-5 showed preferential usage in persistent disease.

These records were also assigned to another study, of T cells in Graves' hyperthyroidism and ophthalmopathy. That publication notes: The HTBI primer set drove a first-round RT-PCR of the TCR CDR3.

This material consisted of peripheral blood mononuclear cells (PBMCs), taken at new diagnosis, from a patient treated with antithyroid drugs. The receptor was isolated from a woman under 30 with Graves disease. V and J are TRBV7-9 and TRBJ1-5, with 7 bases aligning to TRBD1. The chain's CDR3 is CASSRQGMSQPQHF. CDR3 nucleotides: TGTGCCAGCAGTCGACAGGGTATGAGTCAGCCCCAGCATTTT. The full variable domain, its missing parts supplied by reference TRBV7-9 and TRBJ1-5, is DTGVSQNPRHKITKRGQNVTFRCDPISEHNRLYWYRQTLGQGPEFLTYFQNEAQLEKSRLLSDRFSAERPKGSFSTLEIQRTEQGDSAMYLCASSRQGMSQPQHFGDGTRLSIL.